What follows is one T cell receptor (beta chain) and its context. It was with a sample-barcoded 5' primer and a J-beta primer mix that a second PCR of about 6 to 12 cycles was run. TCRdb analysed the 5' RACE reads with MiXCR anew, one entry per CDR3 protein. Altogether about 800,000 distinct CDR3 sequences are present, 46% being singletons, with the ten largest covering around 18%. This sample was taken from a study of blood T cells in healthy people across ages. The CDR3 runs to 15 residues. The germline V gene has CDR1 MNHEY and CDR2 SMNVEV (reference sequence). The ends lost 1 base at V and 4 bases at J; junction bases unmatched: 4.

The chain combines TRBV27 with TRBJ2-7; 10 positions agree with TRBD2. The receptor was derived from an elderly man in good health. The specimen was blood. CDR3 DNA sequence: TGTGCCAGCAGTTTATGGCTAGCGGGAGTTTACGAGCAGTACTTC. Translating it yields CASSLWLAGVYEQYF.